This T cell receptor (beta chain) appears in the sequencing data of a study of post-analysis software for immune sequencing data. Across the study: The study covered relapsing-remitting, secondary progressive and progressive-relapsing courses of multiple sclerosis. Study-level findings and limits: Five or six TRBV segments were significantly more frequent in patients than in controls. TRBV5-6, TRBV5-1 and TRBV20-1 were among these segments. Strong co-clustering by F measure was seen for same-batch samples. Multiple sclerosis patients showed significantly lower normalized Chao1 diversity than controls did.

The CDR3 consists of 16 residues. The V end lost 0 bases, the J end lost 6 bases, and 15 bases lay between the germline ends. Germline loops: CDR1 MGHRA, CDR2 YSYEKL. Unique molecular identifiers had been added to the TCR beta cDNA libraries. MiXCR was run by TCRdb on the PCR reads, yielding one entry per CDR3 protein. The table includes around 400,000 distinct CDR3 sequences, approximately 33% detected once. Note on this clonotype: No antigen is known for it.

The TCR sequence derives from a girl aged 10 to 17 with multiple sclerosis. Input material: blood. The chain is built from TRBV4-1 and TRBJ1-5, with D hard to call. Written as DNA, the CDR3 is TGCGCCAGCAGCCAAGATCGAGGGATTTTCGGTCAGCCCCAGCATTTT. Amino acids: CASSQDRGIFGQPQHF.